Listed below are T cell receptor beta chains from one sample, sequenced in a study of blood T cell repertoires in COVID-19. Profiled with immunoSEQ multiplex PCR; TCRdb holds only in-frame clones, not every one. The data contain about 80,000 clones, roughly 85% of them seen just once; the ten biggest clones take up roughly 9.3%. What was sequenced was peripheral blood. These receptors came from a man in his fifties or sixties with COVID-19, enrolled during active disease. The CDR3 runs from the conserved cysteine through the conserved F or W. D genes are given only for firm matches. Expanded clones get a size class; other rows say once, few or many, or leave the size out.

J gene | clone size | D gene | V gene | CDR3 protein | CDR3 DNA
TRBJ2-7 | . | TRBD2 | TRBV2 | CASSPPRGLAGVFDEQYF | TGTGCCAGCAGTCCTCCTCGGGGACTAGCGGGGGTCTTCGACGAGCAGTACTTC
TRBJ2-6 | . | . | TRBV28 | CASSLPGSGANVLTF | TGTGCCAGCAGTTTGCCCGGTTCTGGGGCCAACGTCCTGACTTTC
TRBJ2-1 | few | TRBD2 | TRBV24-1 | CATSDLHLEGRADEQFF | TGTGCCACCAGTGATTTGCACCTCGAGGGGAGGGCTGATGAGCAGTTCTTC
TRBJ2-1 | . | . | TRBV7-8 | CASIPSGRETEQFF | TGTGCCAGCATCCCCTCTGGGCGGGAAACTGAGCAGTTCTTC
TRBJ1-6 | . | . | TRBV3-1/TRBV3-2 | CASSQGADNSPLHF | TGTGCCAGCAGCCAGGGGGCGGACAATTCACCCCTCCACTTT
TRBJ1-1 | . | TRBD1 | TRBV15 | CATSSAGGTEAFF | TGTGCCACCAGCAGCGCAGGGGGCACTGAAGCTTTCTTT
TRBJ2-1 | . | . | TRBV4-2 | CASSQWSTNEQFF | TGTGCCAGCAGCCAGTGGTCAACTAATGAGCAGTTCTTC
TRBJ2-7 | once | TRBD1 | TRBV28 | CATGQGGYEQYF | TGTGCCACCGGACAGGGAGGCTACGAGCAGTACTTC
TRBJ1-5 | . | . | TRBV28 | CASTRTIQGQPQHF | TGTGCCAGCACCCGTACCATACAGGGCCAGCCCCAGCATTTT
TRBJ2-7 | . | . | TRBV21-1 | CASSKGVLYEQYF | TGTGCCAGCAGCAAAGGAGTCTTGTACGAGCAGTACTTC